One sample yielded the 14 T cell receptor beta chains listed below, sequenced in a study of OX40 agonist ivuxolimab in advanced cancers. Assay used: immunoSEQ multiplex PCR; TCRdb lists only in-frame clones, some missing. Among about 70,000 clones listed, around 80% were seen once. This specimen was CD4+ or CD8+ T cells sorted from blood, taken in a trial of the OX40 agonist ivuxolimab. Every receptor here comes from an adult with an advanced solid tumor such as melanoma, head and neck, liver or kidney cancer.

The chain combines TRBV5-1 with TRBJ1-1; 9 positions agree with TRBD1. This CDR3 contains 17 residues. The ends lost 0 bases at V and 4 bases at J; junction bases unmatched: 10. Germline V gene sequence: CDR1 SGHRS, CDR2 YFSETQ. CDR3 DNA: TGCGCCAGCAGCTTGGGGCCGGGACAGGGAAGGGGCACTGAAGCTTTCTTT. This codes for CASSLGPGQGRGTEAFF. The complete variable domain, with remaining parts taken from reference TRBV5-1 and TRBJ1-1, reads KAGVTQTPRYLIKTRGQQVTLSCSPISGHRSVSWYQQTPGQGLQFLFEYFSETQRNKGNFPGRFSGRQFSNSRSEMNVSTLELGDSALYLCASSLGPGQGRGTEAFFGQGTRLTVV.

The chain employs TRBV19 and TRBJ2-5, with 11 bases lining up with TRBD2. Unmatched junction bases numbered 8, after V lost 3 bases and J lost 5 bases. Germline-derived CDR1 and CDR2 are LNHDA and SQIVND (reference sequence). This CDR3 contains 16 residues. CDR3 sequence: CASSIPSGGPGETQYF. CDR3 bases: TGTGCCAGTAGTATCCCTAGCGGGGGGCCAGGGGAGACCCAGTACTTC.

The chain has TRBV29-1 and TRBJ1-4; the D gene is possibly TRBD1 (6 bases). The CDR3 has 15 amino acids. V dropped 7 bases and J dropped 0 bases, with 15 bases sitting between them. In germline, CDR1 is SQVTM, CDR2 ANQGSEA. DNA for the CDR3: TGCAGCGCAGGGGCAGAAGCCACAACTAATGAAAAACTGTTTTTT. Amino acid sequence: CSAGAEATTNEKLFF. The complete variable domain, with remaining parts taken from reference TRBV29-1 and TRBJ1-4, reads SAVISQKPSRDICQRGTSLTIQCQVDSQVTMMFWYRQQPGQSLTLIATANQGSEATYESGFVIDKFPISRPNLTFSTLTVSNMSPEDSSIYLCSAGAEATTNEKLFFGSGTQLSVL.

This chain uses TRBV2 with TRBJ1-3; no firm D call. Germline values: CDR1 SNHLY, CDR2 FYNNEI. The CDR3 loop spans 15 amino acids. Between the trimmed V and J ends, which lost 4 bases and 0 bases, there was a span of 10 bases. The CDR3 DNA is TGTGCCAGCAGTGCTAGGAGAGACTCTGGAAACACCATATATTTT. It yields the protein CASSARRDSGNTIYF.

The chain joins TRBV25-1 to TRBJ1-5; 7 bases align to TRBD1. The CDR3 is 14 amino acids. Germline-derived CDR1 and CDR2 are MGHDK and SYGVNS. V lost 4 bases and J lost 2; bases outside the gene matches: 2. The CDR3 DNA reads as TGTGCCAGCAGTGGCAGGGGGGGCAATCAGCCCCAGCATTTT. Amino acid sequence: CASSGRGGNQPQHF.

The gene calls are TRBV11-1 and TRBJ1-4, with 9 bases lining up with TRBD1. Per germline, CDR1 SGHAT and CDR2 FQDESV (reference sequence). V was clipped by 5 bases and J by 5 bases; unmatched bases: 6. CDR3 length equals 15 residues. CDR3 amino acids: CASSNAGTGNEKLFF. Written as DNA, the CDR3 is TGTGCCAGCAGCAACGCCGGGACAGGGAATGAAAAACTGTTTTTT.

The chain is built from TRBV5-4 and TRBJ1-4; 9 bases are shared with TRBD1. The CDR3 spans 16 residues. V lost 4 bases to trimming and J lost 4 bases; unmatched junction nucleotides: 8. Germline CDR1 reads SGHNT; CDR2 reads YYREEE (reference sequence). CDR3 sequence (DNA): TGTGCCAGCAGCCAGGGGGTGGGACAGGGTAATGAAAAACTGTTTTTT. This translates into CASSQGVGQGNEKLFF.

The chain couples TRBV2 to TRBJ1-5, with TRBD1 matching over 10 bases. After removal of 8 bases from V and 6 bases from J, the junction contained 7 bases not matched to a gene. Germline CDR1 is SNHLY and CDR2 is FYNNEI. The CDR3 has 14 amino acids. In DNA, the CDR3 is TGTGCCAGCGACCCTGGGGACAGGGGTCAGCCCCAGCATTTT. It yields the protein CASDPGDRGQPQHF.

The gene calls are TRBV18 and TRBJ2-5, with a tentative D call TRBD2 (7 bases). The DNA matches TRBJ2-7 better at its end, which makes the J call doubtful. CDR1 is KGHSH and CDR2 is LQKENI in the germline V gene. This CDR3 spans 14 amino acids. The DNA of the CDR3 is TGTGCCAGCTCACCAAGGGGGACTAACTACGAGCAGTACTTC. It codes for CASSPRGTNYEQYF.

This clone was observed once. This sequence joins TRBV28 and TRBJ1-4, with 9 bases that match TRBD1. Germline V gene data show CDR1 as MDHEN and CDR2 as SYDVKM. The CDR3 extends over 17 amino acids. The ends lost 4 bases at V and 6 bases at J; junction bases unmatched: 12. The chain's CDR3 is CASSSAGTGTYYEKLFF. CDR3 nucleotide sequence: TGTGCCAGCAGTTCCGCCGGGACAGGGACCTACTATGAAAAACTGTTTTTT.

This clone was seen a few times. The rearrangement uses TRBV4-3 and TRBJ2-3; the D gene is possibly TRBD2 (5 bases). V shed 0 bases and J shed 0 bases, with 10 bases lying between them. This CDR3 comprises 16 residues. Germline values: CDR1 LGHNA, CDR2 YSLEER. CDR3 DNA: TGCGCCAGCAGCCAAGATTTGGACTTAAGCACAGATACGCAGTATTTT. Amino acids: CASSQDLDLSTDTQYF.

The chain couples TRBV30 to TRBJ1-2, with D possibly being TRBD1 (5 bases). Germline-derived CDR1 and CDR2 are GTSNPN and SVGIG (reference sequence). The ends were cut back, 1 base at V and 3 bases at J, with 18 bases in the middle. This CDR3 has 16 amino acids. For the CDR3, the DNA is TGTGCCTGGAGTGATATCATCCAGGGTAGTTACTATGGCTACACCTTC. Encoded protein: CAWSDIIQGSYYGYTF.

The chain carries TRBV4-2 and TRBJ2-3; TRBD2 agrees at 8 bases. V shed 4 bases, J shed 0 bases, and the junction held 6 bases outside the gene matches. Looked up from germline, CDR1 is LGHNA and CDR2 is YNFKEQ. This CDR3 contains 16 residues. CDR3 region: CASSPSLAESTDTQYF. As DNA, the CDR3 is TGTGCCAGCAGCCCCTCACTAGCGGAGAGCACAGATACGCAGTATTTT.

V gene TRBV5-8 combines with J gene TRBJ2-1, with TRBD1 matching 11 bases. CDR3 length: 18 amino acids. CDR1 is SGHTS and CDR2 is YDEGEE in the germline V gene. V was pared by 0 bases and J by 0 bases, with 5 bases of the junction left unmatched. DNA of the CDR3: TGTGCCAGCAGCTTGGCCGGGACAGGGGGAATCTCCTACAATGAGCAGTTCTTC. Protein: CASSLAGTGGISYNEQFF.